The 2 T cell receptor beta chains below were found in one sample sequenced in a study of blood T cell repertoires in COVID-19. Generated by immunoSEQ multiplex PCR, the TCRdb table keeps only in-frame clones and is missing some. Of 85,000 to 130,000 clones listed, 70% to 80% are singletons. Sequencing was done on a sample of peripheral blood. The receptors stem from a human donor with acute or convalescent COVID-19. The donor label of this sample is uncertain.

This clone was counted a single time. This chain's CDR3 is CASSTGQRTRDETQYF. The DNA for the CDR3 is TGCGCCAGCAGCACCGGACAGCGTACCCGGGACGAGACCCAGTACTTC. This chain connects TRBV5-1 to TRBJ2-5, with TRBD1 as a possible D gene (6 bases). CDR1 SGHRS and CDR2 YFSETQ come from the germline V gene. The CDR3 is made up of 16 amino acids. V lost 4 bases to trimming and J lost 5 bases, with 21 bases between them.

Turning to this clone: The sample holds other DNA sequences that translate to the same CDR3. V gene TRBV24-1 combines with J gene TRBJ2-1; 7 nucleotides match TRBD2. CDR3 length equals 14 residues. The V gene end was trimmed by 5 bases and the J gene end by 1 base; junction bases not matched to a gene: 1. The germline V gene has CDR1 KGHDR and CDR2 SFDVKD. The CDR3: CATSVGGSYNEQFF. The CDR3, as DNA: TGTGCCACCAGTGTCGGGGGGTCCTACAATGAGCAGTTCTTC.